Shown below are 11 T cell receptor beta chains from a single sample sequenced in a study of T cells in Graves' hyperthyroidism and ophthalmopathy. TCR beta CDR3 regions were amplified from RNA transcripts. HTBI primers were employed in a first-round RT-PCR of the TCR CDR3. TCRdb independently ran MiXCR on the multiplex PCR reads; one entry per CDR3 protein. The sample records about 640,000 distinct CDR3 sequences, around 20% being singletons. The sequenced material came from blood. The origin of the receptors is a young man with Graves' ophthalmopathy.

This clonotype was picked up a small number of times. The chain is built from TRBV30 and TRBJ2-3; 7 positions match TRBD2. CDR3 size: 14 residues. Unmatched junction bases numbered 9, after V lost 2 bases and J lost 7 bases. Germline loops: CDR1 GTSNPN, CDR2 SVGIG (reference sequence). The CDR3 DNA is TGTGCCTGGAGTCGCGGGAGTAATATAAATACGCAGTATTTT. Encoded protein: CAWSRGSNINTQYF.

This clonotype occurred many times. This chain connects TRBV5-1 to TRBJ2-1, with 8 bases aligning to TRBD1. The CDR3 has 14 residues. V was clipped by 3 bases and J by 10 bases; unmatched bases: 9. The germline CDR1 and CDR2 sequences are SGHRS and YFSETQ. Here the CDR3 reads CASSSGTGRQEQFF. In nucleotides, the CDR3 is TGCGCCAGCAGCTCCGGGACAGGCCGACAAGAGCAGTTCTTC. Supplemented by reference TRBV5-1 and TRBJ2-1, the full variable domain reads KAGVTQTPRYLIKTRGQQVTLSCSPISGHRSVSWYQQTPGQGLQFLFEYFSETQRNKGNFPGRFSGRQFSNSRSEMNVSTLELGDSALYLCASSSGTGRQEQFFGPGTRLTVL.

This rearrangement joins TRBV9 to TRBJ2-5, with TRBD2 matching over 8 bases. This CDR3 region has 14 residues. V trimming: 3 bases; J trimming: 5 bases; junction bases outside the gene matches: 6. Germline loops: CDR1 SGDLS, CDR2 YYNGEE. CDR3 amino acids: CASSESPGGETQYF. The DNA for the CDR3 is TGTGCCAGCAGCGAGTCCCCGGGGGGGGAGACCCAGTACTTC.

This clonotype was seen only a few times. CDR3 residues: CASRRTGSNEQYF. Here the CDR3 DNA reads TGTGCCAGCAGGCGGACAGGGTCCAACGAGCAGTACTTC. This rearrangement joins TRBV5-5 to TRBJ2-7; 8 bases match TRBD1. The germline CDR1 and CDR2 sequences are SGHKS and YYEKEE (reference sequence). V trimming: 5 bases; J trimming: 5 bases; junction bases outside the gene matches: 6. This CDR3 spans 13 amino acids. The full variable domain, its missing parts supplied by reference TRBV5-5 and TRBJ2-7, is DAGVTQSPTHLIKTRGQQVTLRCSPISGHKSVSWYQQVLGQGPQFIFQYYEKEERGRGNFPDRFSARQFPNYSSELNVNALLLGDSALYLCASRRTGSNEQYFGPGTRLTVT.

This clonotype was counted a few times. The V call is TRBV9, the J call TRBJ2-1, with 7 positions matching TRBD1. J was trimmed by 6 bases and V by 5 bases; bases with no gene match: 5. The CDR3 extends over 13 amino acids. Germline V gene sequence: CDR1 SGDLS, CDR2 YYNGEE. CDR3 region: CASRGTAPNEQFF. The CDR3 DNA reads as TGTGCCAGCAGGGGGACAGCCCCCAATGAGCAGTTCTTC.

CDR3 amino acids: CASSLDQVATYEQYF. The CDR3 region has the DNA TGTGCCAGCAGCTTAGATCAGGTAGCGACCTACGAGCAGTACTTC. The rearrangement links TRBV11-2 to TRBJ2-7; D possibly corresponds to TRBD2 (5 bases). Per the germline V gene, CDR1 is SGHAT and CDR2 is FQNNGV. This CDR3 has 15 residues. The V end was cut by 0 bases, the J end by 2 bases, with 11 bases between. Full variable domain (missing parts from reference TRBV11-2 and TRBJ2-7): EAGVAQSPRYKIIEKRQSVAFWCNPISGHATLYWYQQILGQGPKLLIQFQNNGVVDDSQLPKDRFSAERLKGVDSTLKIQPAKLEDSAVYLCASSLDQVATYEQYFGPGTRLTVT.

This clonotype was counted only a few times. The chain combines TRBV6-1 with TRBJ2-3; TRBD2 might be the D (7 bases). The V end was cut by 6 bases, the J end by 5 bases, with 18 bases between. Germline CDR1 MNHNS, CDR2 SASEGT. This CDR3 spans 15 amino acids. This chain's CDR3 is CASSSTGGAKDTQYF. The CDR3, as DNA: TGTGCCAGCAGCTCCACGGGGGGCGCGAAAGATACGCAGTATTTT.

The rearrangement links TRBV5-1 to TRBJ1-6; 7 nucleotides line up with TRBD1. J was trimmed by 8 bases and V by 1 base; bases with no gene match: 3. CDR1 SGHRS and CDR2 YFSETQ come from the germline V gene. CDR3 length: 14 residues. CDR3 in DNA: TGCGCCAGCAGCTTGTTCCAGGGGGATTCACCCCTCCACTTT. Its protein is CASSLFQGDSPLHF.

This clonotype was detected ten times or more. The V call is TRBV7-9, the J call TRBJ2-1, with 7 bases matching TRBD2. The trim removed 5 bases at V and 3 bases at J, leaving 10 bases unmatched. The CDR3 contains 16 residues. CDR1 and CDR2 from the germline V gene are SEHNR and FQNEAQ (reference sequence). The CDR3 is CASSPLGLVIYNEQFF. The CDR3 DNA reads as TGTGCCAGCAGCCCTCTTGGACTAGTCATCTACAATGAGCAGTTCTTC.

This clonotype was picked up a small number of times. The chain joins TRBV29-1 to TRBJ2-7, with D unclear. V dropped 6 bases and J dropped 4 bases, with 10 bases sitting between them. Germline CDR1 SQVTM, CDR2 ANQGSEA. This CDR3 spans 11 amino acids. The CDR3, as DNA: TGCAGCGTGAACGACCGATACGAGCAGTACTTC. Translating gives CSVNDRYEQYF.

The chain links TRBV19 to TRBJ2-7; 8 bases line up with TRBD1. Looked up from germline, CDR1 is LNHDA and CDR2 is SQIVND (reference sequence). This CDR3 is built from 15 residues. With 4 bases clipped from V and 0 bases from J, the junction kept 5 bases outside the gene matches. CDR3 nucleotides: TGTGCCAGTAGTAATCAGGGGGCGGTCTCCTACGAGCAGTACTTC. Its translation: CASSNQGAVSYEQYF.